Shown below are 23 T cell receptor beta chains from a single sample sequenced in a study of T cell responses to AZD1222 COVID-19 vaccine. Produced via immunoSEQ multiplex PCR; TCRdb's table is partial and in-frame only. The data contain about 90,000 clones, about 85% of them singletons. Sequenced here: peripheral blood, sampled 28 days after the second AZD1222 dose. The receptors shown here come from an adult who received the AZD1222 COVID-19 vaccine.

This clone has a single count. V is TRBV18 and J is TRBJ2-6; D call uncertain. Trimming stripped 3 bases from V and 0 bases from J, with 9 bases between. Per germline, CDR1 KGHSH and CDR2 LQKENI. CDR3 length equals 16 residues. The CDR3 is CASSPPGPSGANVLTF. CDR3 sequence (DNA): TGTGCCAGCTCACCCCCTGGACCCTCTGGGGCCAACGTCCTGACTTTC. The variable domain in full, with the rest retrieved from reference TRBV18 and TRBJ2-6, is NAGVMQNPRHLVRRRGQEARLRCSPMKGHSHVYWYRQLPEEGLKFMVYLQKENIIDESGMPKERFSAEFPKEGPSILRIQQVVRGDSAAYFCASSPPGPSGANVLTFGAGSRLTVL.

This chain connects TRBV5-1 to TRBJ1-6, with D perhaps TRBD1 (5 bases). V was shortened by 4 bases and J by 9 bases, with 14 bases between the two germline ends. Germline assignment: CDR1 SGHRS and CDR2 YFSETQ. This CDR3 is built from 14 residues. CDR3 nucleotide sequence: TGCGCCAGCAGCAAAGGGGATATTGGTTCACCCCTCCACTTT. Translating gives CASSKGDIGSPLHF.

The chain uses TRBV6-5 and TRBJ2-7, with D unresolved. Germline V gives CDR1 MNHEY, CDR2 SVGAGI. V lost 0 bases and J lost 6, with 18 bases in between. CDR3 length equals 16 residues. As DNA, the CDR3 is TGTGCCAGCAGTTACTCAGGTGGATTGCCCGGGTTCGAGCAGTACTTC. Its protein is CASSYSGGLPGFEQYF.

The chain joins TRBV19 to TRBJ2-3; D gene uncertain. This CDR3 is 12 amino acids long. Germline V lookup: CDR1 LNHDA, CDR2 SQIVND (reference sequence). Deletions cut 4 bases from V and 5 bases from J, with 7 bases between. The CDR3 loop is CASSNPGDTQYF. The DNA for the CDR3 is TGTGCCAGTAGTAACCCCGGAGATACGCAGTATTTT.

This chain connects TRBV18 to TRBJ2-7, with a tentative D call TRBD1 (6 bases). The V gene lost 5 bases and the J gene lost 0 bases, with 11 bases spanning the gap. This CDR3 has 14 amino acids. Germline V gene data show CDR1 as KGHSH and CDR2 as LQKENI. CDR3 sequence reads: CASSSGQFSYEQYF. In DNA form, the CDR3 reads TGTGCCAGCTCATCCGGACAGTTCTCCTACGAGCAGTACTTC.

V gene TRBV5-1 combines with J gene TRBJ2-7; the D is unclear. This CDR3 is 13 amino acids long. The V end lost 3 bases, the J end lost 3 bases, and 10 bases lay between the germline ends. Germline CDR1 is SGHRS and CDR2 is YFSETQ. The CDR3 reads CASSYDGYYEQYF. The CDR3 DNA sequence: TGCGCCAGCAGCTACGACGGGTACTACGAGCAGTACTTC.

V gene TRBV21-1 combines with J gene TRBJ2-2; the table names TRBD2, a call not compared with the DNA. TRBV21-1 is given as a pseudogene. This CDR3 spans 20 amino acids. In DNA, the CDR3 is TGTGCCAGCAGCTTCATCCTTCAGACGCGGGGGGTGTCAGGCACCGGGGAGCTGTTTTTT. Encoded protein: CASSFILQTRGVSGTGELFF.

The rearrangement joins TRBV27 to TRBJ2-7; D possibly corresponds to TRBD1 (5 bases). The germline V gene has CDR1 MNHEY and CDR2 SMNVEV (reference sequence). The CDR3 has 17 amino acids. Trimming removed 3 bases from V and 0 bases from J, with 18 bases in between. CDR3 loop: CASSFSHVRQSSYEQYF. For the CDR3, the DNA is TGTGCCAGCAGTTTCTCCCATGTGAGACAGAGCTCCTACGAGCAGTACTTC.

In its sample, this clone was seen once. This rearrangement joins TRBV5-1 to TRBJ1-1; 11 nucleotides align to TRBD1. Germline V lookup: CDR1 SGHRS, CDR2 YFSETQ. This CDR3 spans 15 amino acids. V lost 2 bases and J lost 1; bases outside the gene matches: 1. The chain's CDR3 is CASSLGQGANTEAFF. The CDR3 nucleotides read TGCGCCAGCAGCTTAGGACAGGGGGCGAACACTGAAGCTTTCTTT.

The chain is built from TRBV28 and TRBJ2-7; D perhaps matches TRBD2 (5 bases). This CDR3 region has 14 residues. Trimming cost V 7 bases and J 0 bases, with 13 bases left between them. Germline V gene data show CDR1 as MDHEN and CDR2 as SYDVKM. In nucleotides, the CDR3 is TGTGCCAGCACCACATTTAGCGCCTCCTACGAGCAGTACTTC. Protein: CASTTFSASYEQYF.

The J gene is TRBJ1-6, the V gene TRBV7-9; tentatively, D is TRBD1 (6 bases). In germline, CDR1 is SEHNR, CDR2 FQNEAQ (reference sequence). The CDR3 is made up of 14 amino acids. The V gene lost 2 bases and the J gene lost 7 bases, with 9 bases spanning the gap. CDR3 protein: CASSLSTGNSPLHF. As DNA, the CDR3 is TGTGCCAGCAGCTTAAGTACAGGGAATTCACCCCTCCACTTT.

The J gene is TRBJ2-5, the V gene TRBV18; D may be TRBD1 or TRBD2 (5 bases each). V was trimmed by 2 bases and J by 4 bases, leaving 11 bases between them. Germline loops: CDR1 KGHSH, CDR2 LQKENI. The CDR3 spans 14 residues. The CDR3 nucleotides read TGTGCCAGCTCACCAGGGACCTTAGGAGAGACCCAGTACTTC. It translates to CASSPGTLGETQYF.

The rearrangement uses TRBV19 and TRBJ2-1; D call uncertain. This CDR3 has 11 residues. The germline V gene has CDR1 LNHDA and CDR2 SQIVND (reference sequence). The ends were cut back, 5 bases at V and 4 bases at J, with 3 bases in the middle. The CDR3 protein is CASSVYNEQFF. In DNA, the CDR3 is TGTGCCAGTAGTGTTTACAATGAGCAGTTCTTC. The variable domain in full, completed from reference TRBV19 and TRBJ2-1, reads DGGITQSPKYLFRKEGQNVTLSCEQNLNHDAMYWYRQDPGQGLRLIYYSQIVNDFQKGDIAEGYSVSREKKESFPLTVTSAQKNPTAFYLCASSVYNEQFFGPGTRLTVL.

This clone was found once. This chain connects TRBV6-5 to TRBJ2-3, with D tentatively TRBD1 (5 bases). V was cut by 4 bases and J by 2 bases, with 10 bases left in between. This CDR3 is 14 amino acids long. CDR1 MNHEY and CDR2 SVGAGI come from the germline V gene. In DNA, the CDR3 is TGTGCCAGCAGTTCATTGACAGACACAGATACGCAGTATTTT. The encoded protein is CASSSLTDTDTQYF.

The chain couples TRBV7-2 to TRBJ2-5; D is ambiguous. In germline, CDR1 is SGHTA, CDR2 FQGNSA. V dropped 8 bases and J dropped 2 bases, with 15 bases sitting between them. The CDR3 spans 14 residues. The CDR3 sequence: CASSFSPSQETQYF. CDR3 in DNA: TGTGCCAGCTCTTTTAGTCCTAGTCAAGAGACCCAGTACTTC.

The chain is built from TRBV18 and TRBJ1-6; the match to TRBD1 covers 10 bases. The trim removed 2 bases at V and 7 bases at J, leaving 11 bases unmatched. The CDR3 is 18 residues long. Germline assignment: CDR1 KGHSH and CDR2 LQKENI. The CDR3 DNA reads TGTGCCAGCTCACCATCGACAGGGGGCATCTTTTTCAATTCACCCCTCCACTTT. It yields the protein CASSPSTGGIFFNSPLHF.

For the CDR3, the DNA is TGTGCCAGCAGTTTGGATGGAACTGAAGCTTTCTTT. This codes for CASSLDGTEAFF. This chain joins TRBV6-2 or TRBV6-3 and TRBJ1-1; D remains unclear. The CDR3 sequence is 12 residues long. V gave up 4 bases and J gave up 5 bases, with 8 bases separating them. In germline, CDR1 is MNHEY, CDR2 SVGEGT.

This sequence joins TRBV13 and TRBJ2-7; D might be TRBD2 (6 bases). Trimming shortened V by 5 bases and J by 2 bases, and 13 bases separated the two germline ends. CDR1 is PRHDT, CDR2 FYEKMQ, per germline (reference sequence). The CDR3 sequence is 14 residues long. CDR3 residues: CASSGRTTAYEQYF. CDR3 coding DNA: TGTGCCAGCAGCGGCCGGACTACCGCCTACGAGCAGTACTTC.

The J gene is TRBJ2-7, the V gene TRBV4-1, with no clear D. Germline-derived CDR1 and CDR2 are MGHRA and YSYEKL. The CDR3 contains 17 residues. The ends were cut back, 3 bases at V and 0 bases at J, with 18 bases in the middle. This CDR3 is CASSQFYGVVSSYEQYF. CDR3 in DNA: TGCGCCAGCAGCCAGTTTTATGGGGTGGTTAGCTCCTACGAGCAGTACTTC.

This chain uses TRBV30 with TRBJ2-1, with D hard to call. The germline V and J ends were trimmed by 0 bases and 5 bases, with 5 bases remaining between them. Germline CDR1 GTSNPN, CDR2 SVGIG (reference sequence). This CDR3 has 12 amino acids. CDR3 protein: CAWSVSHNEQFF. As DNA, the CDR3 is TGTGCCTGGAGTGTAAGCCACAATGAGCAGTTCTTC.

V usage is TRBV7-9 and J usage is TRBJ2-5; no clear D. The ends were cut back, 5 bases at V and 2 bases at J, with 3 bases in the middle. This CDR3 has 11 amino acids. The germline V gene encodes CDR1 SEHNR and CDR2 FQNEAQ (reference sequence). CDR3 DNA: TGTGCCAGCAGCATGCAAGAGACCCAGTACTTC. This translates into CASSMQETQYF.

This clone has a single count. The gene calls are TRBV28 and TRBJ2-3, with D unclear. This CDR3 is built from 12 residues. The V and J ends lost 8 bases and 1 base respectively, with 7 bases between them. The germline CDR1 and CDR2 sequences are MDHEN and SYDVKM. CDR3 DNA: TGTGCCAGCCGTCCGGGCACAGATACGCAGTATTTT. Protein product: CASRPGTDTQYF. Using reference TRBV28 and TRBJ2-3 for the parts outside the CDR3, the full variable domain is DVKVTQSSRYLVKRTGEKVFLECVQDMDHENMFWYRQDPGLGLRLIYFSYDVKMKEKGDIPEGYSVSREKKERFSLILESASTNQTSMYLCASRPGTDTQYFGPGTRLTVL.

The chain employs TRBV30 and TRBJ2-1, with D possibly being TRBD2 (6 bases). V was shortened by 7 bases and J by 2 bases, with 18 bases between the two germline ends. Germline V CDR1 and CDR2: GTSNPN, SVGIG (reference sequence). This CDR3 has 15 residues. The CDR3 reads CASSYDSGPYNEQFF. The CDR3 nucleotides are TGTGCCTCGAGCTATGACAGCGGGCCCTACAATGAGCAGTTCTTC.